A selection of T cell receptor beta chains follows, all from one sample in a study of type 1 regulatory T cells. Each CDR3 protein is one row after TCRdb ran MiXCR on the reads. The data show about 62,000 distinct CDR3 sequences, less than 65% seen once. These receptors' targets are unknown. The source material was cultured non-Tr1 T cells, either the whole culture or a sorted T cell fraction (not recorded which). These receptors were taken from a human donor in good health. The CDR3 runs from the conserved cysteine through the conserved F or W. D genes are given only for firm matches. For some rows the clone size is stated as once, few or many, or as a class when expanded; others skip it.

CDR3aa: CASSVDVADTQYF
CDR3nt: TGTGCCAGCAGCGTAGATGTGGCAGATACGCAGTATTTT
len: 13
abundance: .
j_gene: TRBJ2-3
d_gene: .
v_gene: TRBV9

CDR3aa: CASSQSTAIQPQHF
CDR3nt: TGTGCCAGCAGCCAAAGTACAGCAATCCAGCCCCAGCATTTT
len: 14
abundance: .
j_gene: TRBJ1-5
d_gene: .
v_gene: TRBV7-2

CDR3aa: CASSDTGGSTEAFF
CDR3nt: TGCGCCAGCAGCGACACAGGGGGGTCCACTGAAGCTTTCTTT
len: 14
abundance: .
j_gene: TRBJ1-1
d_gene: TRBD1
v_gene: TRBV5-1

CDR3aa: CASSSGTGFGYTF
CDR3nt: TGTGCCAGCAGCTCAGGGACAGGGTTCGGCTACACCTTC
len: 13
abundance: .
j_gene: TRBJ1-2
d_gene: TRBD1
v_gene: TRBV7-2

CDR3aa: CASSPRAGANNEQFF
CDR3nt: TGTGCCAGCAGCCCCCGGGCGGGGGCTAACAATGAGCAGTTCTTC
len: 15
abundance: .
j_gene: TRBJ2-1
d_gene: .
v_gene: TRBV7-3

CDR3aa: CASSLSGLAGAEQYF
CDR3nt: TGTGCCAGCAGTCTTAGCGGACTAGCGGGAGCCGAGCAGTACTTC
len: 15
abundance: few
j_gene: TRBJ2-7
d_gene: TRBD2
v_gene: TRBV27

CDR3aa: CASSQEGSPDTEAFF
CDR3nt: TGTGCCAGCAGCCAAGAGGGCTCGCCGGACACTGAAGCTTTCTTT
len: 15
abundance: .
j_gene: TRBJ1-1
d_gene: .
v_gene: TRBV4-2

CDR3aa: CASSDLRFQHF
CDR3nt: TGTGCCAGCAGCGATCTGAGGTTCCAGCATTTT
len: 11
abundance: .
j_gene: TRBJ1-5
d_gene: .
v_gene: TRBV7-2

CDR3aa: CSARDPRGAVGETQYF
CDR3nt: TGCAGTGCTAGAGATCCGCGGGGGGCGGTAGGGGAGACCCAGTACTTC
len: 16
abundance: .
j_gene: TRBJ2-5
d_gene: TRBD2
v_gene: TRBV20-1

CDR3aa: CAGRGNTQYF
CDR3nt: TGCGCCGGGCGGGGGAATACGCAGTATTTT
len: 10
abundance: .
j_gene: TRBJ2-3
d_gene: TRBD2
v_gene: TRBV10-2

CDR3aa: CASSLEAGRISNIQYF
CDR3nt: TGTGCCAGCAGCTTAGAGGCAGGTCGAATATCCAACATTCAGTACTTC
len: 16
abundance: .
j_gene: TRBJ2-4
d_gene: .
v_gene: TRBV7-9

CDR3aa: CSSSQDDLVRNNEQFF
CDR3nt: TGCTCCAGCAGCCAAGATGACCTAGTTAGAAACAATGAGCAGTTCTTC
len: 16
abundance: .
j_gene: TRBJ2-1
d_gene: .
v_gene: TRBV4-1

CDR3aa: CASSSGDRVYGYTF
CDR3nt: TGTGCCAGCAGCTCAGGGGACAGGGTATATGGCTACACCTTC
len: 14
abundance: .
j_gene: TRBJ1-2
d_gene: TRBD1
v_gene: TRBV5-5

CDR3aa: CASSPGQMTGGYTF
CDR3nt: TGTGCCAGCAGTCCGGGACAGATGACTGGAGGCTACACCTTC
len: 14
abundance: .
j_gene: TRBJ1-2
d_gene: TRBD1
v_gene: TRBV12-3/TRBV12-4

CDR3aa: CASSQEMGLVAGGGPGELFF
CDR3nt: TGCGCCAGCAGCCAAGAGATGGGTCTGGTAGCGGGAGGTGGTCCCGGGGAGCTGTTTTTT
len: 20
abundance: .
j_gene: TRBJ2-2
d_gene: TRBD2
v_gene: TRBV4-3

CDR3aa: CASSLGTGVSTDTQYF
CDR3nt: TGCGCCAGCAGCCTAGGGACAGGGGTCAGCACAGATACGCAGTATTTT
len: 16
abundance: .
j_gene: TRBJ2-3
d_gene: TRBD1
v_gene: TRBV5-1

CDR3aa: CASSQDRGQPQHF
CDR3nt: TGTGCCAGCAGCCAAGATAGGGGCCAGCCCCAGCATTTT
len: 13
abundance: few
j_gene: TRBJ1-5
d_gene: .
v_gene: TRBV3-1

CDR3aa: CASSVAGTGLNTIYF
CDR3nt: TGTGCCAGCAGCGTGGCCGGGACCGGGCTAAACACCATATATTTT
len: 15
abundance: few
j_gene: TRBJ1-3
d_gene: .
v_gene: TRBV9

CDR3aa: CASSPFAYGELFF
CDR3nt: TGTGCCAGCAGCCCCTTCGCCTACGGGGAGCTGTTTTTT
len: 13
abundance: many
j_gene: TRBJ2-2
d_gene: .
v_gene: TRBV6-2/TRBV6-3

CDR3aa: CASSLAGVGQPQHF
CDR3nt: TGTGCCAGCAGCTTAGCAGGGGTAGGTCAGCCCCAGCATTTT
len: 14
abundance: .
j_gene: TRBJ1-5
d_gene: .
v_gene: TRBV7-9

CDR3aa: CASSLRDSSSYEQYF
CDR3nt: TGTGCCAGCAGTCTCCGCGACTCGAGCTCCTACGAGCAGTACTTC
len: 15
abundance: few
j_gene: TRBJ2-7
d_gene: .
v_gene: TRBV6-6

CDR3aa: CASRPTGGNEQFF
CDR3nt: TGTGCCAGCAGACCGACAGGGGGCAATGAGCAGTTCTTC
len: 13
abundance: .
j_gene: TRBJ2-1
d_gene: TRBD1
v_gene: TRBV5-4

CDR3aa: CASSPQVNQPQHF
CDR3nt: TGTGCCAGCAGCCCCCAGGTCAATCAGCCCCAGCATTTT
len: 13
abundance: .
j_gene: TRBJ1-5
d_gene: .
v_gene: TRBV7-3

CDR3aa: CAYSSGANVLTF
CDR3nt: TGTGCCTACAGTTCTGGGGCCAACGTCCTGACTTTC
len: 12
abundance: .
j_gene: TRBJ2-6
d_gene: .
v_gene: TRBV7-2

CDR3aa: CASTSTSASTDTQYF
CDR3nt: TGTGCCAGCACCTCAACGAGCGCCAGCACAGATACGCAGTATTTT
len: 15
abundance: .
j_gene: TRBJ2-3
d_gene: .
v_gene: TRBV6-6

CDR3aa: CASRSRAGSTDTQYF
CDR3nt: TGTGCCAGCAGGTCTAGGGCCGGAAGCACAGATACGCAGTATTTT
len: 15
abundance: .
j_gene: TRBJ2-3
d_gene: .
v_gene: TRBV27

CDR3aa: CASSFRGGRGSYNEQFF
CDR3nt: TGTGCCAGCAGCTTCAGGGGCGGGAGAGGGTCCTACAATGAGCAGTTCTTC
len: 17
abundance: few
j_gene: TRBJ2-1
d_gene: .
v_gene: TRBV9

CDR3aa: CASSIWQGGPNYGYTF
CDR3nt: TGTGCCAGTAGTATCTGGCAGGGTGGACCTAACTATGGCTACACCTTC
len: 16
abundance: .
j_gene: TRBJ1-2
d_gene: .
v_gene: TRBV19

CDR3aa: CASSGVGGVTEAFF
CDR3nt: TGTGCCAGTAGTGGAGTGGGGGGAGTCACTGAAGCTTTCTTT
len: 14
abundance: few
j_gene: TRBJ1-1
d_gene: .
v_gene: TRBV19

CDR3aa: CTSSAARADTQYF
CDR3nt: TGTACCAGCAGCGCAGCGCGGGCAGATACGCAGTATTTT
len: 13
abundance: once
j_gene: TRBJ2-3
d_gene: .
v_gene: TRBV11-3

CDR3aa: CAARWTSGVTDTQYF
CDR3nt: TGTGCCGCCCGGTGGACTAGCGGGGTCACAGATACGCAGTATTTT
len: 15
abundance: few
j_gene: TRBJ2-3
d_gene: TRBD2
v_gene: TRBV2

CDR3aa: CASSPRWDSSNQPQHF
CDR3nt: TGTGCCAGCAGTCCCCGTTGGGACAGTAGCAATCAGCCCCAGCATTTT
len: 16
abundance: .
j_gene: TRBJ1-5
d_gene: TRBD1
v_gene: TRBV6-5

CDR3aa: CSASMGTYNEQFF
CDR3nt: TGCAGTGCTAGTATGGGGACCTACAATGAGCAGTTCTTC
len: 13
abundance: few
j_gene: TRBJ2-1
d_gene: .
v_gene: TRBV20-1

CDR3aa: CSAQPGLAATDTQYF
CDR3nt: TGCAGTGCCCAGCCGGGACTAGCGGCCACAGATACGCAGTATTTT
len: 15
abundance: once
j_gene: TRBJ2-3
d_gene: TRBD2
v_gene: TRBV20-1

CDR3aa: CASSQDWDRDYSNQPQHF
CDR3nt: TGTGCCAGCAGCCAAGATTGGGATCGAGACTATAGCAATCAGCCCCAGCATTTT
len: 18
abundance: once
j_gene: TRBJ1-5
d_gene: .
v_gene: TRBV4-2

CDR3aa: CASSPGLAGQETQYF
CDR3nt: TGCGCCAGCAGCCCGGGACTAGCGGGGCAAGAGACCCAGTACTTC
len: 15
abundance: few
j_gene: TRBJ2-5
d_gene: TRBD2
v_gene: TRBV5-1

CDR3aa: CASSYSEIQPQHF
CDR3nt: TGTGCCAGCAGTTACTCGGAAATTCAGCCCCAGCATTTT
len: 13
abundance: .
j_gene: TRBJ1-5
d_gene: .
v_gene: TRBV6-6

CDR3aa: CASSLGQGTFGGYTF
CDR3nt: TGCGCCAGCAGCTTGGGACAGGGTACTTTCGGCGGCTACACCTTC
len: 15
abundance: .
j_gene: TRBJ1-2
d_gene: TRBD1
v_gene: TRBV5-1

CDR3aa: CASSRGTSHIILTQYF
CDR3nt: TGTGCCAGCAGCCGGGGGACTAGCCATATTATATTGACCCAGTACTTC
len: 16
abundance: few
j_gene: TRBJ2-5
d_gene: TRBD2
v_gene: TRBV3-1

CDR3aa: CASTGRLATQYF
CDR3nt: TGCGCCAGCACCGGGAGGTTGGCTACGCAGTATTTT
len: 12
abundance: few
j_gene: TRBJ2-3
d_gene: TRBD2
v_gene: TRBV4-1

CDR3aa: CASSPFRGQGGNQPQHF
CDR3nt: TGTGCCAGCTCACCGTTCCGCGGGCAGGGGGGCAATCAGCCCCAGCATTTT
len: 17
abundance: .
j_gene: TRBJ1-5
d_gene: TRBD1
v_gene: TRBV18

CDR3aa: CATSDSLAFANTGELFF
CDR3nt: TGTGCCACCAGTGATTCACTAGCGTTCGCGAACACCGGGGAGCTGTTTTTT
len: 17
abundance: .
j_gene: TRBJ2-2
d_gene: TRBD2
v_gene: TRBV24-1

CDR3aa: CASSSSGAQTYGYTF
CDR3nt: TGTGCCAGCAGTTCTTCAGGGGCTCAAACCTATGGCTACACCTTC
len: 15
abundance: .
j_gene: TRBJ1-2
d_gene: .
v_gene: TRBV5-5

CDR3aa: CSAPEIGQGYTGELFF
CDR3nt: TGCAGCGCACCCGAAATAGGACAGGGATACACCGGGGAGCTGTTTTTT
len: 16
abundance: .
j_gene: TRBJ2-2
d_gene: TRBD1
v_gene: TRBV29-1

CDR3aa: CATRRGLNTEAFF
CDR3nt: TGTGCCACCCGACGGGGTTTGAACACTGAAGCTTTCTTT
len: 13
abundance: few
j_gene: TRBJ1-1
d_gene: .
v_gene: TRBV10-3

CDR3aa: CASSQDLFLQRSTDTQYF
CDR3nt: TGTGCCAGCAGCCAAGATCTTTTCTTACAGAGGAGCACAGATACGCAGTATTTT
len: 18
abundance: .
j_gene: TRBJ2-3
d_gene: .
v_gene: TRBV3-1

CDR3aa: CASSETPGQGYSPLHF
CDR3nt: TGTGCCAGCAGTGAGACACCGGGACAGGGGTATTCACCCCTCCACTTT
len: 16
abundance: .
j_gene: TRBJ1-6
d_gene: TRBD1
v_gene: TRBV2

CDR3aa: CSVSRDKNSPLHF
CDR3nt: TGCAGCGTCAGCCGGGACAAAAATTCACCCCTCCACTTT
len: 13
abundance: .
j_gene: TRBJ1-6
d_gene: .
v_gene: TRBV29-1

CDR3aa: CASSSRTGSYEQYF
CDR3nt: TGTGCCAGCAGCTCCCGGACAGGATCCTACGAGCAGTACTTC
len: 14
abundance: few
j_gene: TRBJ2-7
d_gene: TRBD1
v_gene: TRBV7-6